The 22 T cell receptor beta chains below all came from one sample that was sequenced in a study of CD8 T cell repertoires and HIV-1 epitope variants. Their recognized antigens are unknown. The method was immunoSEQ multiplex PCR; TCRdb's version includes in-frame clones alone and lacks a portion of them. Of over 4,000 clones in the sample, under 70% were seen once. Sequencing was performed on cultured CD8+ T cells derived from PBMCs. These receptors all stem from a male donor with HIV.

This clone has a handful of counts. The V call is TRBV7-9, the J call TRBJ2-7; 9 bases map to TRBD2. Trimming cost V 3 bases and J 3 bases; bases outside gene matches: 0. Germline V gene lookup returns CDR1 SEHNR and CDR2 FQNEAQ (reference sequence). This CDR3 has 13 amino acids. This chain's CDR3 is CASSFSGSYEQYF. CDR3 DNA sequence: TGTGCCAGCAGCTTTAGCGGGAGCTACGAGCAGTACTTC.

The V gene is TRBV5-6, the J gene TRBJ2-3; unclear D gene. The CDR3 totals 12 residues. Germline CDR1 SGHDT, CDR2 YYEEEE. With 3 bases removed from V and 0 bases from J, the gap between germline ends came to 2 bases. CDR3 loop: CASSSSTDTQYF. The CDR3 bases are TGTGCCAGCAGCTCTAGCACAGATACGCAGTATTTT.

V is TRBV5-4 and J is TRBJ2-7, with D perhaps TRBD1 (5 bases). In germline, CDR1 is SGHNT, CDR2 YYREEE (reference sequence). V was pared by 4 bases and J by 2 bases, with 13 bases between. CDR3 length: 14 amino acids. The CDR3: CASSDSTVTYEQYF. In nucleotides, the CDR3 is TGTGCCAGCAGCGACTCGACAGTTACCTACGAGCAGTACTTC.

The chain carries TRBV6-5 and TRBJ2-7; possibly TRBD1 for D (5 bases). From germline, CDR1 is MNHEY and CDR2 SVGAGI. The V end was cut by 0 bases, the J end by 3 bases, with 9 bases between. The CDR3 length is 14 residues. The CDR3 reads CASSYSGPDYEQYF. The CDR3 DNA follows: TGTGCCAGCAGTTACTCGGGGCCCGACTACGAGCAGTACTTC.

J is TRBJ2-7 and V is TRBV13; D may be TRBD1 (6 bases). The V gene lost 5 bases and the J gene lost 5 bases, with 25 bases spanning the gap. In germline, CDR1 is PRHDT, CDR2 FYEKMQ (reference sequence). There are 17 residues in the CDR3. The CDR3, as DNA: TGTGCCAGCAGCCCAGACGGCTCAGGGGTTAGCTCTCACGAGCAGTACTTC. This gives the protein CASSPDGSGVSSHEQYF.

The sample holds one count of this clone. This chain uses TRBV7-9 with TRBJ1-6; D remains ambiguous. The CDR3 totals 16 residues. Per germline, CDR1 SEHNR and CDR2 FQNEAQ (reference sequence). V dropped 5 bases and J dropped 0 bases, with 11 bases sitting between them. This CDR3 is CASSTAISSYNSPLHF. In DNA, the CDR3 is TGTGCCAGCAGCACAGCGATTAGCTCCTATAATTCACCCCTCCACTTT.

CDR3 nucleotide sequence: TGTGCCATCAGTGATCAAACTAGGGGAAACTATGGCTACACCTTC. Translating gives CAISDQTRGNYGYTF. The chain is built from TRBV10-3 and TRBJ1-2; possible D gene TRBD1, 5 bases. The CDR3 has 15 amino acids. V was pared by 3 bases and J by 2 bases, with 13 bases between. Germline CDR1 and CDR2: ENHRY and SYGVKD.

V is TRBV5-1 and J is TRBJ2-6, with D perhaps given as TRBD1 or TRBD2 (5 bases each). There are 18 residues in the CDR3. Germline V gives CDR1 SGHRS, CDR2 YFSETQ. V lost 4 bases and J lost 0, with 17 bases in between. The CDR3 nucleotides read TGCGCCAGCAGCCACCGGGACGGACGATCCTCTGGGGCCAACGTCCTGACTTTC. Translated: CASSHRDGRSSGANVLTF. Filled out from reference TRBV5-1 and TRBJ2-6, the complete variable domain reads KAGVTQTPRYLIKTRGQQVTLSCSPISGHRSVSWYQQTPGQGLQFLFEYFSETQRNKGNFPGRFSGRQFSNSRSEMNVSTLELGDSALYLCASSHRDGRSSGANVLTFGAGSRLTVL.

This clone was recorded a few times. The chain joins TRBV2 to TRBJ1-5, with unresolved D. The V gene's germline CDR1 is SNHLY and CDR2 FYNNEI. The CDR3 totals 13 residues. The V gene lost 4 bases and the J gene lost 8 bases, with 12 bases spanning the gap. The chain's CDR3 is CASSVGQSEPQHF. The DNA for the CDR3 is TGTGCCAGCAGTGTTGGGCAGTCCGAGCCCCAGCATTTT.

In nucleotides, the CDR3 is TGTGCCAGCAGCGTAGGGGAAGGGCGCGAGCAGTACTTC. It yields the protein CASSVGEGREQYF. The V and J genes are TRBV9 and TRBJ2-7; the D is unclear. The germline V gene has CDR1 SGDLS and CDR2 YYNGEE. The CDR3 runs to 13 residues. V lost 0 bases and J lost 6, with 10 bases in between.

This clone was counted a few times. In DNA, the CDR3 is TGTGCCAGCAGCCCGAGGGGCTCCTACGAGCAGTACTTC. The encoded protein is CASSPRGSYEQYF. The gene calls are TRBV6-5 and TRBJ2-7; the D gene could be TRBD1 or TRBD2 (5 bases each). CDR1 is MNHEY, CDR2 SVGAGI, per germline. Trimming shortened V by 6 bases and J by 0 bases, and 9 bases separated the two germline ends. There are 13 residues in the CDR3.

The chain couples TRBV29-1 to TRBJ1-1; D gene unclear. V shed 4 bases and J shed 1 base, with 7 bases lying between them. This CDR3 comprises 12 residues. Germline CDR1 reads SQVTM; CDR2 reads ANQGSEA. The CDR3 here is CSVVGRNTEAFF. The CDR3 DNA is TGCAGCGTTGTTGGCAGGAACACTGAAGCTTTCTTT. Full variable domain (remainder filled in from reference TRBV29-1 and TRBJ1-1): SAVISQKPSRDICQRGTSLTIQCQVDSQVTMMFWYRQQPGQSLTLIATANQGSEATYESGFVIDKFPISRPNLTFSTLTVSNMSPEDSSIYLCSVVGRNTEAFFGQGTRLTVV.

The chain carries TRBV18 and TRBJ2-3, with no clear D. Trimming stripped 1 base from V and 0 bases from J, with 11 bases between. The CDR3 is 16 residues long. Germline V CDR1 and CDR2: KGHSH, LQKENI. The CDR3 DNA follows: TGTGCCAGCTCACCACGGGAACAGATAAGCACAGATACGCAGTATTTT. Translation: CASSPREQISTDTQYF.

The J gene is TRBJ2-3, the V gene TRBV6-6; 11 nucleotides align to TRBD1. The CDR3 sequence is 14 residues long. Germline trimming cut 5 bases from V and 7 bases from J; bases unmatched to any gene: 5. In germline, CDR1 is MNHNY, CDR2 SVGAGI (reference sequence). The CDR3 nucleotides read TGTGCCAGCAGTCCGGACAGGGGGCTCAATACGCAGTATTTT. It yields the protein CASSPDRGLNTQYF.

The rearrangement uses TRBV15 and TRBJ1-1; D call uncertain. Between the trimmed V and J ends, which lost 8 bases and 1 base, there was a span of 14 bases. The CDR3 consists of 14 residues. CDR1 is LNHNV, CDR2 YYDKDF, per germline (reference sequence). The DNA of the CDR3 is TGTGCCACCTCCTCCAACTTAGGGAACACTGAAGCTTTCTTT. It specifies CATSSNLGNTEAFF.

In DNA, the CDR3 is TGTGCCAGCAGCCAAGGCACTGAAGCTTTCTTT. Translated: CASSQGTEAFF. This chain uses TRBV4-2 with TRBJ1-1; D is uncertain. Trimming pared 1 base from V and 4 bases from J, leaving 1 base between. Germline lookup yields CDR1 LGHNA and CDR2 YNFKEQ. The CDR3 is 11 amino acids.

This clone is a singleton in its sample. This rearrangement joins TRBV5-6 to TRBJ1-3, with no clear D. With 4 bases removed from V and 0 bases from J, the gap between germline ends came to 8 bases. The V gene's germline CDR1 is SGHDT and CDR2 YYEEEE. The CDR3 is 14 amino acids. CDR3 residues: CASSPEPSGNTIYF. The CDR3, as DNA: TGTGCCAGCAGCCCTGAACCCTCTGGAAACACCATATATTTT.

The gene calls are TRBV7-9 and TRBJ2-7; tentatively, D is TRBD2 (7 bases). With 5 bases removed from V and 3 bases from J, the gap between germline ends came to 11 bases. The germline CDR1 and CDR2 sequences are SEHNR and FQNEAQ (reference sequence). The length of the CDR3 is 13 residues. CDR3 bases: TGTGCCAGCAGCATGAGGGGGGGCTACGAGCAGTACTTC. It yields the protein CASSMRGGYEQYF.

The CDR3 here is CASSLVGSYEQYF. For the CDR3, the DNA is TGTGCCAGCAGCTTAGTTGGCAGTTACGAGCAGTACTTC. The rearrangement links TRBV11-2 to TRBJ2-7; D gene ambiguous. This CDR3 has 13 residues. The V end lost 1 base, the J end lost 4 bases, and 8 bases lay between the germline ends. The germline CDR1 and CDR2 sequences are SGHAT and FQNNGV.

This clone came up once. The CDR3 region has the DNA TGCGCCAGCAGCTACGGAGAGGGGGACACCATATATTTT. Translation: CASSYGEGDTIYF. The chain uses TRBV5-1 and TRBJ1-3; weak D call: TRBD1 (6 bases). CDR1 SGHRS and CDR2 YFSETQ come from the germline V gene. The CDR3 totals 13 residues. The V end lost 3 bases, the J end lost 8 bases, and 12 bases lay between the germline ends.

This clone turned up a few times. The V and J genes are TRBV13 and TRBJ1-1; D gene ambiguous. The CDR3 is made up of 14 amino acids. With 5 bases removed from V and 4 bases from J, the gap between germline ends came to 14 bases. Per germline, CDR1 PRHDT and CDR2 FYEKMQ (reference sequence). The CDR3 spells CASSPKRASTEAFF. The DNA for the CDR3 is TGTGCCAGCAGCCCCAAGAGGGCTTCCACTGAAGCTTTCTTT.

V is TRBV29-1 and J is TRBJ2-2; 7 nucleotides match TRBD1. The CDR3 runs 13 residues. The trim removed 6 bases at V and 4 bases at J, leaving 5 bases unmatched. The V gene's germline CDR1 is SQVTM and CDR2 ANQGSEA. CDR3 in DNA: TGCAGCGTGGTGACAGGGTTCACCGGGGAGCTGTTTTTT. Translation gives CSVVTGFTGELFF.